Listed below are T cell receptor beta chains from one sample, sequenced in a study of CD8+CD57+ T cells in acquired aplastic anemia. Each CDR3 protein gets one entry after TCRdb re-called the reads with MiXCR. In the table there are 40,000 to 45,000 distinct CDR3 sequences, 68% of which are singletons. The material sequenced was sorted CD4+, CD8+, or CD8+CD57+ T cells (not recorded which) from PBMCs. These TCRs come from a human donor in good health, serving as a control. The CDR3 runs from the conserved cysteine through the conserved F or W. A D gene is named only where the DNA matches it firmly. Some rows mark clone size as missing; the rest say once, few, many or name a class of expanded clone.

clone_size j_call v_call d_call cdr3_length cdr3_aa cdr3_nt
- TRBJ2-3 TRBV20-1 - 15 CSARPEVLSTDTQYF TGCAGTGCTAGACCAGAAGTGCTTAGCACAGATACGCAGTATTTT
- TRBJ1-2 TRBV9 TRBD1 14 CASSPGQSSYGYTF TGTGCCAGCAGCCCGGGACAGAGCTCTTATGGCTACACCTTC
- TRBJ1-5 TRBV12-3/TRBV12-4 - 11 CASSLGQPQHF TGTGCCAGCAGTTTGGGTCAGCCCCAGCATTTT
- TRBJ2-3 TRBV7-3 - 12 CASSEAPDTQYF TGTGCCAGCAGTGAAGCGCCAGATACGCAGTATTTT
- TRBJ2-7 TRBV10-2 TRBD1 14 CASSSGTGVFEQYF TGTGCCAGCTCATCCGGGACAGGGGTGTTCGAGCAGTACTTC
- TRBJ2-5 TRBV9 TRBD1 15 CASSTRTGPFGAQYF TGTGCCAGCAGCACCAGGACAGGACCATTCGGGGCCCAGTACTTC
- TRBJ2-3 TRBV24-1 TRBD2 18 CATSAGGQRDNSTDTQYF TGTGCCACCAGTGCGGGGGGTCAGCGTGATAATAGCACAGATACGCAGTATTTT
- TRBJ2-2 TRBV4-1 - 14 CASERTVNTGELFF TGCGCCAGCGAGAGGACGGTGAACACCGGGGAGCTGTTTTTT
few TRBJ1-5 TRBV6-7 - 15 CASSYPGGGRVPQHF TGTGCCAGCAGTTACCCGGGTGGAGGGCGGGTGCCCCAGCATTTT
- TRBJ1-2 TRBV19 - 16 CASSTYGGQTSYGYTF TGTGCCAGTAGTACCTACGGTGGCCAGACCTCCTATGGCTACACCTTC
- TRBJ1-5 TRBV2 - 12 CARYTDYQPQHF TGTGCCAGATATACAGATTATCAGCCCCAGCATTTT